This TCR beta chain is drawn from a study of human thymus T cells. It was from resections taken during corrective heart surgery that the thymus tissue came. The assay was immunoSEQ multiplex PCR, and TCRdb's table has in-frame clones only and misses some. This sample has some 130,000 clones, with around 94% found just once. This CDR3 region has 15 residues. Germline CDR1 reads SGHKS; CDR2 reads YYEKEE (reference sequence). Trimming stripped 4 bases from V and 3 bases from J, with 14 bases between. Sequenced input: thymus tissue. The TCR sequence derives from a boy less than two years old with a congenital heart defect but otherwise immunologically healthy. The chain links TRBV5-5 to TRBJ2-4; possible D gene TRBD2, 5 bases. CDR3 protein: CASSGRADGKNIQYF. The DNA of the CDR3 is TGTGCCAGCAGCGGTCGAGCGGACGGCAAAAACATTCAGTACTTC.